The clone carrying this T cell receptor beta chain was picked up a small number of times. Antigen specificity is unknown. This sample stems from a study of T cells in Graves' hyperthyroidism and ophthalmopathy. Study-wide points: Through a model of 13 V-J features, ophthalmopathy was separated from stable hyperthyroidism. Blood shared most expanded thyroid clonotypes above 0.001.

Researchers took RNA transcripts and amplified the TCR beta CDR3 regions from them. HTBI primers were employed in a first-round RT-PCR of the TCR CDR3. TCRdb ran MiXCR on the multiplex PCR reads and lists one entry per CDR3 protein. The sample carries 370,000 or so distinct CDR3 sequences, roughly 13% recorded once. Diagnoses used clinical symptoms, serum thyroxine and TRAb, thyroid ultrasound and orbital computed tomography. Blood sampling occurred at first hyperthyroidism diagnosis, ahead of any ophthalmopathy symptoms. The specimen was blood. The TCR sequence derives from a man aged 25-40 years with Graves' hyperthyroidism that later progressed to Graves' ophthalmopathy.

CDR3 nucleotide sequence: TGTGCCAGCAGCCTAGGACTAGCGGGGGGTTTTTACAATGAGCAGTTCTTC. Translation: CASSLGLAGGFYNEQFF. V is TRBV3-1 and J is TRBJ2-1; 14 bases match TRBD2. The germline CDR1 and CDR2 sequences are LGHDT and YNNKEL (reference sequence). The CDR3 has 17 residues. Trimming cost V 4 bases and J 4 bases; bases outside gene matches: 6.